Presented here are 26 T cell receptor beta chains from one specimen sequenced in a study of T cell repertoires in cytomegalovirus infection (dated by TCRdb to about 2019). The sample was run on an Illumina HiSeq 1500. TCRdb reprocessing: public reads trimmed at Q25 with fastp, clones called with MiXCR, in-frame beta chains kept. CDR3 protein duplicates are merged, each entry listing the most common genes and DNA. The sample records about 920,000 distinct CDR3 sequences, approximately 31% of which are singletons. Together, the top ten hold about an eighth of the sample. The sample's treatment or condition label, decoded: in vitro stimulation with specific CMV peptide epitopes to enrich CMV-specific T cells. These TCRs are of unknown antigen specificity. The source was cultured CD8+ T cells from PBMCs, collected from culture after CMV antigen stimulation. These receptors were collected from a human donor in good health (CMV status not recorded). Some clones in this sample may be carry-over from other donors' samples.

This clonotype has more than one count but fewer than ten. This chain links TRBV7-2 with TRBJ1-2, with 8 nucleotides matching TRBD1. Germline CDR1 is SGHTA and CDR2 is FQGNSA. The CDR3 is 15 residues long. V was pared by 5 bases and J by 4 bases, with 9 bases of the junction left unmatched. The CDR3 region has the DNA TGTGCCAGCAGCCTGGACCGGGACAGGATCTATGGCTACACCTTC. Encoded protein: CASSLDRDRIYGYTF.

The V and J genes are TRBV9 and TRBJ2-5; the D gene is possibly TRBD1 (6 bases). CDR1 is SGDLS and CDR2 is YYNGEE in the germline V gene. V was clipped by 0 bases and J by 3 bases, with 15 bases between them. This CDR3 spans 16 amino acids. The CDR3 DNA sequence: TGTGCCAGCAGCGTAGAGGGCAGGGGAAAGAAAGAGACCCAGTACTTC. Residues: CASSVEGRGKKETQYF.

The chain has TRBV10-3 and TRBJ2-7; 9 positions agree with TRBD1. The V and J ends lost 4 bases and 0 bases, in that order; junction bases with no gene match: 4. The germline V gene encodes CDR1 ENHRY and CDR2 SYGVKD. The CDR3 contains 15 residues. In nucleotides, the CDR3 is TGTGCCATCAGTGGGGGGACAGGGACCTCCTACGAGCAGTACGTC. It specifies CAISGGTGTSYEQYV.

The genes are TRBV15 and TRBJ1-5; 9 positions match TRBD1. Germline assignment: CDR1 LNHNV and CDR2 YYDKDF (reference sequence). This CDR3 is built from 18 residues. V trimming: 3 bases; J trimming: 4 bases; junction bases outside the gene matches: 13. The CDR3 sequence: CATSRKNTGGLGNQPQHF. In DNA, the CDR3 is TGTGCCACCAGCAGGAAAAACACAGGGGGCTTAGGGAATCAGCCCCAGCATTTT.

The chain joins TRBV5-5 to TRBJ1-3, with TRBD1 matching 7 bases. The CDR3 contains 14 residues. The ends lost 0 bases at V and 4 bases at J; junction bases unmatched: 1. Germline CDR1 reads SGHKS; CDR2 reads YYEKEE (reference sequence). CDR3 in amino acids: CASSLGQGGNTIYF. The CDR3 DNA sequence: TGTGCCAGCAGCTTGGGACAGGGAGGAAACACCATATATTTT.

This clonotype was counted between two and nine times. The chain is built from TRBV19 and TRBJ2-7, with D possibly being TRBD1 (6 bases). CDR3 length: 12 amino acids. Germline assignment: CDR1 LNHDA and CDR2 SQIVND (reference sequence). The ends were cut back, 7 bases at V and 4 bases at J, with 11 bases in the middle. Written as DNA, the CDR3 is TGTGCCAGTACAGGGGAAGAGTACGAGCAGTACTTC. It yields the protein CASTGEEYEQYF.

This clonotype has a handful of counts. The V gene is TRBV7-9, the J gene TRBJ2-2, with 12 bases matching TRBD2. Per the germline V gene, CDR1 is SEHNR and CDR2 is FQNEAQ (reference sequence). V trimming: 4 bases; J trimming: 0 bases; junction bases outside the gene matches: 6. The CDR3 length is 18 residues. CDR3 sequence: CASSSTSGGTPNTGELFF. The CDR3 nucleotides are TGTGCCAGCAGCTCGACTAGCGGGGGAACTCCGAACACCGGGGAGCTGTTTTTT.

The chain recombines TRBV14 with TRBJ2-1, with 8 bases matching TRBD1. Germline-derived CDR1 and CDR2 are SGHDN and FVKESK. Losses at the gene ends were 0 bases for V and 8 bases for J; bases not matched to a gene: 9. This CDR3 region has 16 residues. The CDR3 protein is CASSQDWAETGDEQFF. The CDR3 nucleotides read TGTGCCAGCAGCCAAGATTGGGCGGAGACAGGGGATGAGCAGTTCTTC. Looking up the rest from reference TRBV14 and TRBJ2-1 gives the full variable domain: EAGVTQFPSHSVIEKGQTVTLRCDPISGHDNLYWYRRVMGKEIKFLLHFVKESKQDESGMPNNRFLAERTGGTYSTLKVQPAELEDSGVYFCASSQDWAETGDEQFFGPGTRLTVL.

The V gene is TRBV20-1, the J gene TRBJ2-1, with D possibly matching TRBD1 (5 bases). This CDR3 comprises 14 residues. V shed 4 bases and J shed 3 bases, with 13 bases lying between them. Germline lookup yields CDR1 DFQATT and CDR2 SNEGSKA (reference sequence). CDR3 sequence: CSAIAQGYYNEQFF. CDR3 sequence (DNA): TGCAGTGCTATTGCTCAGGGATACTACAATGAGCAGTTCTTC.

The chain links TRBV2 to TRBJ2-7, with 8 bases that match TRBD1. The CDR3 length is 13 residues. After removal of 7 bases from V and 3 bases from J, the junction contained 5 bases not matched to a gene. CDR1 is SNHLY, CDR2 FYNNEI, per germline. DNA of the CDR3: TGTGCCAGCACTACGGACAGGGACTACGAGCAGTACGTC. Translated: CASTTDRDYEQYV.

This clonotype was detected a few times. The chain combines TRBV20-1 with TRBJ1-4; no definite D call. This CDR3 has 14 residues. Germline CDR1 is DFQATT and CDR2 is SNEGSKA (reference sequence). V lost 6 bases and J lost 0, with 11 bases in between. Written as DNA, the CDR3 is TGCAGTGCCCGGAGCCTCGCAACTAATGAAAAACTGTTTTTT. Translating gives CSARSLATNEKLFF.

Many counts were recorded for this clonotype. The chain couples TRBV6-1 to TRBJ2-7, with 7 nucleotides matching TRBD1. Germline V gene lookup returns CDR1 MNHNS and CDR2 SASEGT. The V gene end was trimmed by 5 bases and the J gene end by 2 bases; junction bases not matched to a gene: 3. The CDR3 is 13 residues long. CDR3 residues: CASSHGQAYEQYF. As DNA, the CDR3 is TGTGCCAGCAGTCATGGACAGGCCTACGAGCAGTACTTC.

CDR3 residues: CASSGRPRQGAYEQYF. DNA for the CDR3: TGTGCCAGCAGCGGCCGTCCGAGACAGGGGGCCTACGAGCAGTACTTC. The chain uses TRBV7-4 and TRBJ2-7, with 9 positions matching TRBD1. There are 16 residues in the CDR3. Germline V gives CDR1 SGHVT, CDR2 SQSDAQ. The V segment lost 5 bases and the J segment 2 bases; nucleotides outside the gene matches: 10. The variable domain in full, with the rest retrieved from reference TRBV7-4 and TRBJ2-7, is GAGVSQSPRYKVAKRGRDVALRCDSISGHVTLYWYRQTLGQGSEVLTYSQSDAQRDKSGRPSGRFSAERPERSVSTLKIQRTEQGDSAVYLCASSGRPRQGAYEQYFGPGTRLTVT.

The chain recombines TRBV27 with TRBJ2-7; 11 bases line up with TRBD2. This CDR3 has 16 residues. The trim removed 5 bases at V and 9 bases at J, leaving 15 bases unmatched. Per the germline V gene, CDR1 is MNHEY and CDR2 is SMNVEV (reference sequence). CDR3 sequence reads: CASSVTSSGGPTGQYF. The DNA for the CDR3 is TGTGCCAGCAGTGTAACCTCTAGCGGGGGGCCGACCGGGCAGTACTTC.

This clonotype appeared a single time. The chain carries TRBV14 and TRBJ2-1; D may be TRBD2 (7 bases). Trimming left V 1 base short and J 2 bases short, with 12 bases between. This CDR3 has 16 residues. CDR1 and CDR2 (germline): SGHDN, FVKESK. The CDR3: CASSQGWGGPYNEQFF. CDR3 coding DNA: TGTGCCAGCAGCCAAGGTTGGGGGGGCCCCTACAATGAGCAGTTCTTC.

This chain uses TRBV5-5 with TRBJ1-2; D call uncertain. Per the germline V gene, CDR1 is SGHKS and CDR2 is YYEKEE (reference sequence). The CDR3 loop spans 14 amino acids. V lost 0 bases and J lost 0, with 6 bases in between. CDR3 DNA sequence: TGTGCCAGCAGCTTGGGTATATCTAACTATGGCTACACCTTC. Protein: CASSLGISNYGYTF. The variable domain in full, with the rest retrieved from reference TRBV5-5 and TRBJ1-2, is DAGVTQSPTHLIKTRGQQVTLRCSPISGHKSVSWYQQVLGQGPQFIFQYYEKEERGRGNFPDRFSARQFPNYSSELNVNALLLGDSALYLCASSLGISNYGYTFGSGTRLTVV.

This clonotype was counted only a few times. The genes are TRBV7-2 and TRBJ1-1, with a possible D match to TRBD1 (5 bases). This CDR3 is 12 amino acids long. V lost 8 bases and J 6 bases, leaving 13 bases between the germline ends. Germline assignment: CDR1 SGHTA and CDR2 FQGNSA. This chain's CDR3 is CASGYGGAEAFF. As DNA, the CDR3 is TGTGCCAGCGGGTACGGGGGGGCTGAAGCTTTCTTT. The entire variable domain, with the rest obtained from reference TRBV7-2 and TRBJ1-1, is as follows: GAGVSQSPSNKVTEKGKDVELRCDPISGHTALYWYRQSLGQGLEFLIYFQGNSAPDKSGLPSDRFSAERTGGSVSTLTIQRTQQEDSAVYLCASGYGGAEAFFGQGTRLTVV.

Only a few counts were recorded for this clonotype. This chain connects TRBV12-3 or TRBV12-4 to TRBJ2-7; TRBD1 agrees at 8 bases. The V and J ends lost 6 bases and 6 bases, in that order; junction bases with no gene match: 7. The CDR3 spans 13 residues. The DNA for the CDR3 is TGTGCCAGCAGCGCGACAGGGGATCGCGAGCAGTACGTC. Its translation: CASSATGDREQYV.

The table lists this clonotype with a few counts. Germline and junction disagree at one end, which may indicate a read error. The chain recombines TRBV4-1 with TRBJ1-2; D call uncertain. The germline gives CDR1 MGHRA, CDR2 YSYEKL. The CDR3 covers 11 residues. The DNA for the CDR3 is TGCGCCAGCAGCCAAGAATGGCTCGTCTACTTC. Protein: CASSQEWLVYF.

The chain employs TRBV6-1 and TRBJ2-7; D is unclear. Germline lookup yields CDR1 MNHNS and CDR2 SASEGT. CDR3 length: 13 residues. Trimming removed 6 bases from V and 6 bases from J, with 15 bases in between. DNA for the CDR3: TGTGCCAGCAGGCCGAGGTCAGAGATCGAGCAGTACTTC. This translates into CASRPRSEIEQYF.

The V gene is TRBV5-8, the J gene TRBJ2-5; D is unclear. V dropped 4 bases and J dropped 1 base, with 17 bases sitting between them. The CDR3 runs 16 residues. CDR1 and CDR2 from the germline V gene are SGHTS and YDEGEE. The CDR3 DNA reads as TGTGCCAGCAGCCCCTGGCCACCAAGGGCCCAAGAGACCCAGTACTTC. Its protein product is CASSPWPPRAQETQYF.

The gene calls are TRBV24-1 and TRBJ2-6; D unclear. CDR1 is KGHDR, CDR2 SFDVKD, per germline. V lost 3 bases and J lost 4, with 21 bases in between. The CDR3 consists of 19 residues. The CDR3 spells CATSDVKTGPARGANVLTF. The CDR3 nucleotides read TGTGCCACCAGTGATGTAAAGACCGGGCCCGCGAGAGGGGCCAACGTCCTGACTTTC.

This clonotype has at least ten counts. The rearrangement uses TRBV7-2 and TRBJ2-3, with TRBD2 identical over 7 bases. V shed 3 bases, J shed 0 bases, and the junction held 6 bases outside the gene matches. The CDR3 is 16 amino acids. The germline CDR1 and CDR2 sequences are SGHTA and FQGNSA. CDR3 residues: CASSLWGGSSTDTQYF. DNA for the CDR3: TGTGCCAGCAGCTTGTGGGGGGGGAGCAGCACAGATACGCAGTATTTT.

This clonotype has only a few counts. J is TRBJ2-1 and V is TRBV27, with D perhaps TRBD2 (5 bases). In germline, CDR1 is MNHEY, CDR2 SMNVEV (reference sequence). Trimming stripped 5 bases from V and 9 bases from J, with 11 bases between. The CDR3 runs 12 residues. CDR3 in amino acids: CASSPSGLEQFF. The CDR3 region has the DNA TGTGCCAGCAGTCCCTCTGGACTTGAGCAGTTCTTC.

V gene TRBV5-6 combines with J gene TRBJ1-4; 7 bases line up with TRBD1. Losses at the gene ends were 6 bases for V and 10 bases for J; bases not matched to a gene: 15. Germline assignment: CDR1 SGHDT and CDR2 YYEEEE. This CDR3 has 15 residues. CDR3 region: CASTGEGTDRGKLFF. The CDR3 DNA reads TGTGCCAGCACCGGGGAGGGGACAGACAGAGGAAAACTGTTTTTT.

This clonotype turned up a few times. The V and J genes are TRBV4-3 and TRBJ2-1; 7 bases agree with TRBD2. The CDR3 length is 15 residues. After removal of 1 base from V and 9 bases from J, the junction contained 9 bases not matched to a gene. Per germline, CDR1 LGHNA and CDR2 YSLEER. The CDR3 coding sequence is TGCGCCAGCAGCCAAGTCATGACTAGCCCGGGTGAGCAGTTCTTC. Translated: CASSQVMTSPGEQFF.